One TCR beta chain is described in this entry. V was trimmed by 2 bases and J by 0 bases, leaving 13 bases between them. This CDR3 has 16 residues. Germline V gives CDR1 MGHRA, CDR2 YSYEKL. This entry belongs to a study of blood T cell repertoires in COVID-19. Study overall: Sources were T cells, B-cell-depleted T cells, or PBMCs; the material itself was cDNA or gDNA.

TCRdb keeps only in-frame clones here, not all; method: immunoSEQ multiplex PCR. The sample includes roughly 160,000 clones, about 91% of them seen just once. The chain combines TRBV4-1 with TRBJ2-5, with D possibly TRBD1 on 5 matching bases. This receptor was taken from an older woman who had recovered from COVID-19. The sequenced material came from peripheral blood. The CDR3 coding sequence is TGCGCCAGCAGCCAACAGGGTTCCAGTTACCAAGAGACCCAGTACTTC. Translation: CASSQQGSSYQETQYF.